This passage covers 27 T cell receptor beta chains from one sample sequenced in a study of regulatory T cells in long-lasting Graves disease. Documented time point: newly diagnosed GD, antithyroid drugs for less than 3 months. TCR sequences were obtained from RNA taken from PBMCs. CDR3-region Arm-PCR and iRepertoire HTBI primers produced the TCR beta libraries. TCRdb re-analysed the multiplex PCR reads in MiXCR, keeping a single row per CDR3 protein. This sample has approximately 470,000 distinct CDR3 sequences, with around 15% found just once. These same records also appear under a second study, on T cells in Graves' hyperthyroidism and ophthalmopathy.

The source material was peripheral blood mononuclear cells (PBMCs), sampled at new diagnosis, from a patient treated with antithyroid drugs. These TCRs come from a man aged 40-49 years with Graves disease.

This clonotype was recorded at least ten times. This chain joins TRBV28 and TRBJ2-7, with D unresolved. The CDR3 is 15 amino acids. Looked up from germline, CDR1 is MDHEN and CDR2 is SYDVKM. V lost 2 bases, J lost 1 base, and 12 bases lay in between. The CDR3 nucleotides read TGTGCCAGCAGTTTAAGGTGGCAGCCTTCCTACGAGCAGTACTTC. It is translated as CASSLRWQPSYEQYF.

This clonotype was seen ten or more times. The chain has TRBV6-1 and TRBJ2-5; D may correspond to TRBD1 or TRBD2 (5 bases each). Germline lookup yields CDR1 MNHNS and CDR2 SASEGT. The CDR3 runs 20 residues. The V end was cut by 4 bases, the J end by 8 bases, with 35 bases between. The CDR3 bases are TGTGCCAGCAGTGCCCGAGGGGCTCGGACTCCAGACTCTAAGAGACTTACCCAGTACTTC. As protein: CASSARGARTPDSKRLTQYF.

This clonotype showed up many times. V and J are TRBV20-1 and TRBJ1-5, with no clear D. The CDR3 has 14 amino acids. V was trimmed by 0 bases and J by 1 base, leaving 7 bases between them. Germline V CDR1 and CDR2: DFQATT, SNEGSKA (reference sequence). CDR3 DNA: TGCAGTGCTAGAGATTATGGAAGCAATCAGCCCCAGCATTTT. Its translation: CSARDYGSNQPQHF.

This clonotype turned up a few times. The V and J genes are TRBV30 and TRBJ1-1, with D maybe TRBD1 (5 bases). This CDR3 has 14 residues. Germline V gene sequence: CDR1 GTSNPN, CDR2 SVGIG (reference sequence). Trimming took off 4 bases at V and 1 base at J, with 13 bases between the two ends. The CDR3 is CAWNMGLSNTEAFF. For the CDR3, the DNA is TGTGCCTGGAATATGGGACTATCGAACACTGAAGCTTTCTTT.

CDR3 residues: CSAWTAGAGELFF. The CDR3 bases are TGCAGTGCCTGGACAGCGGGGGCCGGGGAGCTGTTTTTT. This chain connects TRBV20-1 to TRBJ2-2; 8 bases match TRBD2. Germline V lookup: CDR1 DFQATT, CDR2 SNEGSKA (reference sequence). This CDR3 spans 13 amino acids. Losses at the gene ends were 6 bases for V and 6 bases for J; bases not matched to a gene: 6.

This clonotype was seen ten or more times. This chain joins TRBV2 and TRBJ2-7, with TRBD2 matching 12 bases. V was pared by 9 bases and J by 0 bases, with 6 bases of the junction left unmatched. Germline V gene data show CDR1 as SNHLY and CDR2 as FYNNEI. The CDR3 runs to 15 residues. The CDR3 DNA is TGTGCCAGAGGGACTAGCGGGCCAAGCTCCTACGAGCAGTACTTC. Translating gives CARGTSGPSSYEQYF.

This clonotype came up many times. The V call is TRBV12-3 or TRBV12-4, the J call TRBJ1-1; 7 bases line up with TRBD1. J gave up 2 bases and V 2 bases, and 11 bases lay outside the gene matches. This CDR3 spans 17 amino acids. CDR3 DNA sequence: TGTGCCAGCAGTTTAAGGCGGCTGACAGGGCGAAACACTGAAGCTTTCTTT. It yields the protein CASSLRRLTGRNTEAFF.

Note on this clonotype: A read error may explain this, as a much larger clone is one base away. V is TRBV10-3 and J is TRBJ2-7; 15 bases fit TRBD2. The CDR3 sequence is 13 residues long. CDR1 and CDR2 (germline): ENHRY, SYGVKD. The ends lost 11 bases at V and 5 bases at J; junction bases unmatched: 4. Here the CDR3 DNA reads TGTGCCGCGGGACTAGCGGGAGGCCACGAGCAGTACTTC. Translating gives CAAGLAGGHEQYF.

Many counts were recorded for this clonotype. This chain links TRBV9 with TRBJ2-7; D is ambiguous. This CDR3 is built from 13 residues. Trimming pared 2 bases from V and 7 bases from J, leaving 13 bases between. Per germline, CDR1 SGDLS and CDR2 YYNGEE. The CDR3 region has the DNA TGTGCCAGCAGCGTTGGAGACCTCGCTGAGCAGTACTTC. As protein: CASSVGDLAEQYF. Full variable domain (remainder filled in from reference TRBV9 and TRBJ2-7): DSGVTQTPKHLITATGQRVTLRCSPRSGDLSVYWYQQSLDQGLQFLIQYYNGEERAKGNILERFSAQQFPDLHSELNLSSLELGDSALYFCASSVGDLAEQYFGPGTRLTVT.

The chain employs TRBV20-1 and TRBJ1-5; maybe TRBD1 (6 bases). Germline V gene lookup returns CDR1 DFQATT and CDR2 SNEGSKA (reference sequence). This CDR3 has 12 amino acids. With 7 bases removed from V and 3 bases from J, the gap between germline ends came to 10 bases. CDR3 region: CSVGQPNQPQHF. Written as DNA, the CDR3 is TGCAGTGTTGGACAGCCCAATCAGCCCCAGCATTTT.

Points on this clonotype: A much larger clone sits a single nucleotide away, making a read error possible. The chain carries TRBV28 and TRBJ2-1; perhaps TRBD2 as D (5 bases). CDR1 and CDR2 (germline): MDHEN, SYDVKM. The CDR3 runs 17 residues. Written as DNA, the CDR3 is TGTGCCGGCAGTACACGAGGGAGCGGTCTCTCCTACAATGAGCAGTTCTTC. Amino acid sequence: CAGSTRGSGLSYNEQFF.

A word on this clonotype: A single base separates this from a much larger clone, so it may be a read error. The chain has TRBV20-1 and TRBJ2-5; the match to TRBD1 covers 9 bases. This CDR3 region has 13 residues. From germline, CDR1 is DFQATT and CDR2 SNEGSKA (reference sequence). The CDR3 is CSALGTGTETQCF. As DNA, the CDR3 is TGCAGTGCCCTTGGGACAGGGACGGAGACCCAGTGCTTC.

This chain connects TRBV30 to TRBJ1-2; 7 bases line up with TRBD1. CDR1 is GTSNPN and CDR2 is SVGIG in the germline V gene (reference sequence). The ends lost 0 bases at V and 3 bases at J; junction bases unmatched: 1. The CDR3 is 13 amino acids. The CDR3 DNA sequence: TGTGCCTGGAGTGTGGGACAGCACTATGGCTACACCTTC. This translates into CAWSVGQHYGYTF.

This clonotype turned up a few times. The chain is built from TRBV19 and TRBJ2-7; D uncertain. Germline CDR1 LNHDA, CDR2 SQIVND (reference sequence). The CDR3 length is 17 residues. Trimming took 2 bases from V and 4 from J, leaving 21 bases between them. For the CDR3, the DNA is TGTGCCAGTAGTATACTTAGCCCCGCGGACGGATCTTACGAGCAGTACTTC. Residues: CASSILSPADGSYEQYF.

This clonotype was observed many times. The chain employs TRBV29-1 and TRBJ2-7, with no clear D. The length of the CDR3 is 13 residues. In germline, CDR1 is SQVTM, CDR2 ANQGSEA. Trimming removed 1 base at V and 6 bases at J, with 13 bases between. CDR3 DNA: TGCAGCGTTGAAGTTTCGAGGTGGGGCGAGCAGTACTTC. It encodes CSVEVSRWGEQYF.

This clonotype was seen more than once but under ten times. The chain is built from TRBV5-1 and TRBJ1-6; D gene unclear. Trimming left V 1 base short and J 9 bases short, with 11 bases between. From germline, CDR1 is SGHRS and CDR2 YFSETQ. This CDR3 spans 14 amino acids. DNA of the CDR3: TGCGCCAGCAGCTTGTACGTGGGCGGTTCACCCCTCCACTTT. Translated: CASSLYVGGSPLHF.

This clonotype was seen at least ten times. The junction departs from germline at one end; a sequencing error may be responsible. This sequence joins TRBV28 and TRBJ2-7; maybe TRBD1 (6 bases). The CDR3 length is 11 residues. Per the germline V gene, CDR1 is MDHEN and CDR2 is SYDVKM. The CDR3 DNA sequence: TGTGCCAGCAGTTTTAACAGGGATTCACACTTC. Its protein product is CASSFNRDSHF.

This clonotype occurred many times. This chain links TRBV29-1 with TRBJ1-2, with 10 bases matching TRBD1. From germline, CDR1 is SQVTM and CDR2 ANQGSEA. CDR3 length: 14 amino acids. V was clipped by 7 bases and J by 2 bases; unmatched bases: 7. In nucleotides, the CDR3 is TGCAGCGGGGGACAGGGGACAGGGAACTATGGCTACACCTTC. Translation: CSGGQGTGNYGYTF.

The sample holds a few counts of this clonotype. This may arise from a read error, as a much more abundant clone is one base away. V gene TRBV5-5 combines with J gene TRBJ1-1; D not resolved. V gave up 5 bases and J gave up 3 bases, with 17 bases separating them. CDR3 length: 15 residues. Germline CDR1 is SGHKS and CDR2 is YYEKEE (reference sequence). The CDR3 bases are TGTGCCAGCAGGCCAGCAGTTGGGAGGCACACTGAAGCTTTCTTT. This encodes CASRPAVGRHTEAFF. The full variable domain, rest sourced from reference TRBV5-5 and TRBJ1-1, is DAGVTQSPTHLIKTRGQQVTLRCSPISGHKSVSWYQQVLGQGPQFIFQYYEKEERGRGNFPDRFSARQFPNYSSELNVNALLLGDSALYLCASRPAVGRHTEAFFGQGTRLTVV.

Ten or more counts support this clonotype. The chain has TRBV30 and TRBJ2-7; 8 bases line up with TRBD1. Per the germline V gene, CDR1 is GTSNPN and CDR2 is SVGIG (reference sequence). The CDR3 sequence is 15 residues long. V was clipped by 4 bases and J by 2 bases; unmatched bases: 10. CDR3 region: CAWTLYRGATYEQYF. CDR3 DNA: TGTGCCTGGACCTTATACAGGGGGGCTACCTACGAGCAGTACTTC.

This clonotype was picked up many times. An end of the junction differs from the germline gene, which may be a read error. The chain employs TRBV5-1 and TRBJ2-3; either TRBD1 or TRBD2 may supply D (6 bases each). Germline assignment: CDR1 SGHRS and CDR2 YFSETQ. The length of the CDR3 is 15 residues. CDR3 DNA sequence: TGTGCCAGCAGCCTCGGGGGCATACACACAGATACGCAGTATTTT. Translation gives CASSLGGIHTDTQYF.

The sample holds many counts of this clonotype. V and J are TRBV29-1 and TRBJ2-7, with D possibly being TRBD1 (6 bases). Germline V CDR1 and CDR2: SQVTM, ANQGSEA. This CDR3 has 13 residues. Trimming pared 4 bases from V and 3 bases from J, leaving 13 bases between. CDR3 amino acids: CSVVSQGFYEQYF. CDR3 coding DNA: TGCAGCGTTGTTTCTCAGGGGTTCTACGAGCAGTACTTC.

This clonotype was found a few times. The V call is TRBV6-2 or TRBV6-3, the J call TRBJ2-3; 13 positions agree with TRBD2. Germline values: CDR1 MNHEY, CDR2 SVGEGT. This CDR3 spans 15 amino acids. V gave up 7 bases and J gave up 9 bases; unmatched junction bases: 10. DNA of the CDR3: TGTGCCAGCACCGAACTAGCGGGAGGGCCCAGCACGCAGTATTTT. Protein product: CASTELAGGPSTQYF.

In its sample, this clonotype was seen many times. The V and J genes are TRBV30 and TRBJ2-3; 9 bases line up with TRBD2. CDR3 length: 15 amino acids. Germline CDR1 is GTSNPN and CDR2 is SVGIG (reference sequence). V shed 8 bases, J shed 0 bases, and the junction held 9 bases outside the gene matches. CDR3 sequence: CALSSGRRSTDTQYF. The CDR3 nucleotides read TGTGCCCTCTCCAGCGGGAGGAGGAGCACAGATACGCAGTATTTT.

This clonotype was recorded many times. The gene calls are TRBV7-8 and TRBJ2-5; tentative D call: TRBD1 (5 bases). From germline, CDR1 is SGHVS and CDR2 FQNEAQ. The CDR3 runs 13 residues. Trimming left V 6 bases short and J 5 bases short, with 13 bases between. The CDR3 protein is CASRNRLSETQYF. In DNA, the CDR3 is TGTGCCAGCAGGAACAGGTTATCGGAGACCCAGTACTTC.

To note about this clonotype: This sequence may be a read error, since a much larger clone differs from it by one base. The chain recombines TRBV29-1 with TRBJ2-7; TRBD2 agrees at 10 bases. J was trimmed by 2 bases and V by 1 base; bases with no gene match: 5. The germline V gene encodes CDR1 SQVTM and CDR2 ANQGSEA. The CDR3 spans 15 residues. The DNA of the CDR3 is TGCAGCGTTGAAGGACTAGCGGGTGCCCCCTACGAGCAGTACTTC. This sequence encodes CSVEGLAGAPYEQYF.

Ten or more counts support this clonotype. This chain joins TRBV5-1 and TRBJ2-7; 9 bases are shared with TRBD2. Per germline, CDR1 SGHRS and CDR2 YFSETQ. The J segment lost 7 bases and the V segment lost 4 bases, leaving 12 bases of the junction unmatched. This CDR3 is built from 15 residues. CDR3 loop: CASSLHSGSVLEQYF. The DNA of the CDR3 is TGCGCCAGCAGCCTTCATAGCGGGAGTGTTTTGGAGCAGTACTTC.